One T cell receptor (beta chain) is described in this entry. Its antigen is unidentified. RNA, once extracted, was reverse transcribed into cDNA for use as the sequencing template. Libraries were prepared by immunoSEQ multiplex PCR; TCRdb keeps only in-frame clonotypes and omits some of them. Of 270,000 or so clones in the sample, roughly 50% are singletons; the top ten hold 1.8%. This sample is drawn from a study of CD8+ T cells in alopecia areata. Study-wide findings and caveats: Among the top 100, expanded CD8+ clones were significantly decreased by tofacitinib, as was scalp clonality. Scalp sample data also include resident alphabeta T cells from normal skin. Patients displayed less clarity in TCR sharing than mice, a finding possibly related to HLA.

Treatment meaning: oral pan-JAK inhibitor, 5-10 mg twice daily. Germline V gene lookup returns CDR1 SGHRS and CDR2 YFSETQ. The CDR3 extends over 14 amino acids. Deletions cut 2 bases from V and 0 bases from J, with 5 bases between. The TCR sequence derives from a human donor with alopecia areata. Here the sequenced sample was CD4+ T cells sorted from blood, taken at week 24, from a patient treated with tofacitinib. V is TRBV5-1 and J is TRBJ2-2; unclear D gene. The CDR3 DNA reads TGCGCCAGCAGCTTCAGCGCGAACACCGGGGAGCTGTTTTTT. Amino acid sequence: CASSFSANTGELFF.